Sequencing of this T cell receptor (beta chain) was carried out in a study of blood T cell repertoires in COVID-19. In the study overall: Acute-phase and convalescent COVID-19 samples originated in the United States, Italy and Spain. From T cells, B-cell-depleted T cells, or PBMCs came the material, which was cDNA or gDNA.

This table comes from immunoSEQ multiplex PCR, and its TCRdb copy is limited to in-frame clones, with some not included. The table lists 150,000 to 200,000 clones, about 88% of them singletons. This clone was found a few times. This clonotype was sampled from a man in his late teens or twenties with acute or convalescent COVID-19. Sequencing input: peripheral blood.

CDR3 in DNA: TGTGCCAGCAGCGTCGAGCTTAAGGGACATAGCAATCAGCCCCAGCATTTT. This encodes CASSVELKGHSNQPQHF. This chain links TRBV9 with TRBJ1-5; D possibly corresponds to TRBD1 (6 bases). The V gene lost 2 bases and the J gene lost 0 bases, with 15 bases spanning the gap. The CDR3 covers 17 residues. Germline assignment: CDR1 SGDLS and CDR2 YYNGEE.